This TCR beta chain was obtained from a study of technical replicates of blood from a handful of donors. V lost 4 bases to trimming and J lost 1 base; unmatched junction nucleotides: 13. The CDR3 runs to 17 residues. Germline loops: CDR1 SGDLS, CDR2 YYNGEE. Assay: immunoSEQ multiplex PCR; the TCRdb copy retains only in-frame clones and omits some. The sample contains 65,000 to 95,000 clones, approximately 97% of which appear only once. This clonotype was sampled from a human donor in good health. Source material: T cells isolated from PBMCs. The chain links TRBV9 to TRBJ1-1, with 7 bases aligning to TRBD1. This CDR3 is CASSSPRGGPENTEAFF. As DNA, the CDR3 is TGTGCCAGCAGCTCCCCGAGAGGGGGCCCGGAGAACACTGAAGCTTTCTTT.